The source of this T cell receptor (beta chain) is a study of cytomegalovirus exposure and HLA in healthy donors. About this clone: Antigen specificity is unknown.

V dropped 5 bases and J dropped 0; count of bases not matched to a gene: 6. The CDR3 length is 15 residues. CDR1 MNHNY and CDR2 SVGAGI come from the germline V gene (reference sequence). With 60 Vbeta and 13 Jbeta primers, the PCR was carried out. Only in-frame clones appear in the TCRdb table, and some are missing; sequencing was by immunoSEQ multiplex PCR. The sample gives a few hundred thousand clones, roughly 80% of which show up once; roughly 1.5% is in the top ten. Study-level results: Despite most TCR sequences being rare, some public TCRs occurred in many donors. According to an earlier analysis, most TCR beta V segments yielded productive rearrangements about 87% or about 30% of the time.

This chain joins TRBV6-6 and TRBJ2-5, with TRBD2 identical over 7 bases. The clonotype comes from a girl aged 10-17 years in good health and CMV-seronegative. The specimen was PBMCs. This CDR3 reads CASSPRLADQETQYF. CDR3 DNA sequence: TGTGCCAGCAGTCCACGACTAGCAGACCAAGAGACCCAGTACTTC.